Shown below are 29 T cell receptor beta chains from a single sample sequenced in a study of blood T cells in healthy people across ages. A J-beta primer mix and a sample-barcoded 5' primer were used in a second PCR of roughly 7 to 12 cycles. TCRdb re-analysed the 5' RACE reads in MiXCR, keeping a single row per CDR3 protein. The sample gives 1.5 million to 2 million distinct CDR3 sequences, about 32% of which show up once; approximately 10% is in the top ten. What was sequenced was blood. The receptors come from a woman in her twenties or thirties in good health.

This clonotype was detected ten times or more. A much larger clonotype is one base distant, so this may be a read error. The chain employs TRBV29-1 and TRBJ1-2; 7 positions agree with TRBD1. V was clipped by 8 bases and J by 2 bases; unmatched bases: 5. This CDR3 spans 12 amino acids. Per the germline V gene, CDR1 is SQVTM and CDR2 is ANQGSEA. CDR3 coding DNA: TGCAGCTGGGGGGACAGCAACTATGGCTACACCTTC. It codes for CSWGDSNYGYTF. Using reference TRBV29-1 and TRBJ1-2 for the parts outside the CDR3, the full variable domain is SAVISQKPSRDICQRGTSLTIQCQVDSQVTMMFWYRQQPGQSLTLIATANQGSEATYESGFVIDKFPISRPNLTFSTLTVSNMSPEDSSIYLCSWGDSNYGYTFGSGTRLTVV.

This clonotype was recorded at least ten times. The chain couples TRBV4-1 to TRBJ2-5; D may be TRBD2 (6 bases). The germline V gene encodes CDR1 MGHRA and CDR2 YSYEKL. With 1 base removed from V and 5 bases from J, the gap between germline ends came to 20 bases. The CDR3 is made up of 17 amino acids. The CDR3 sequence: CASSQGIATRPRETQYF. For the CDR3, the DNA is TGCGCCAGCAGCCAAGGAATTGCGACTAGGCCCCGGGAGACCCAGTACTTC.

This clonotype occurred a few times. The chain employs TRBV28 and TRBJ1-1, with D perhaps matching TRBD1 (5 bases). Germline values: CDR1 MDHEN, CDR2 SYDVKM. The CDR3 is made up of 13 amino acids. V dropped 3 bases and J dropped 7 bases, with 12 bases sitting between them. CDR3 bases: TGTGCCAGCAGTTTTACGGGACGCCGTGAAGCTTTCTTT. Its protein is CASSFTGRREAFF. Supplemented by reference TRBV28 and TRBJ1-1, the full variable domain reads DVKVTQSSRYLVKRTGEKVFLECVQDMDHENMFWYRQDPGLGLRLIYFSYDVKMKEKGDIPEGYSVSREKKERFSLILESASTNQTSMYLCASSFTGRREAFFGQGTRLTVV.

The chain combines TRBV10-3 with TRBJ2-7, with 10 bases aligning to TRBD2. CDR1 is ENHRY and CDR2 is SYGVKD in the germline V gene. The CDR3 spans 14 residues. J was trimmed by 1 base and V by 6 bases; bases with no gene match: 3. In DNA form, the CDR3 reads TGTGCCATCAGCCCGGGACTAGCGTCCTACGAGCAGTACTTC. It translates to CAISPGLASYEQYF.

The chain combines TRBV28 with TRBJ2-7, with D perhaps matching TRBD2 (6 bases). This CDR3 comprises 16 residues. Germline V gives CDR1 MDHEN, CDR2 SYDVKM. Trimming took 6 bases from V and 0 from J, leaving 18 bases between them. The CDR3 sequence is CASSNHGGLSSYEQYF. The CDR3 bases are TGTGCCAGCAGCAACCATGGGGGACTCAGCTCCTACGAGCAGTACTTC.

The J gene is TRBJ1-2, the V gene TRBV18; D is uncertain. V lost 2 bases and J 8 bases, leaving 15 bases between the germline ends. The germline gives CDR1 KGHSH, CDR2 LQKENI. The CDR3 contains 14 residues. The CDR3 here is CASSPAAGQLGYTF. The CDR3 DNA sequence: TGTGCCAGCTCACCAGCTGCGGGCCAGTTGGGCTACACCTTC. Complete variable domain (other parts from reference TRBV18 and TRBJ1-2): NAGVMQNPRHLVRRRGQEARLRCSPMKGHSHVYWYRQLPEEGLKFMVYLQKENIIDESGMPKERFSAEFPKEGPSILRIQQVVRGDSAAYFCASSPAAGQLGYTFGSGTRLTVV.

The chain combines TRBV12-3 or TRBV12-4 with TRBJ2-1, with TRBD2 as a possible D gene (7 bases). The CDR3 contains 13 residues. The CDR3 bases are TGTGCGGGAGGGGGGGGGTCCTACAATGAGCAGTTCTTC. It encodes CAGGGGSYNEQFF.

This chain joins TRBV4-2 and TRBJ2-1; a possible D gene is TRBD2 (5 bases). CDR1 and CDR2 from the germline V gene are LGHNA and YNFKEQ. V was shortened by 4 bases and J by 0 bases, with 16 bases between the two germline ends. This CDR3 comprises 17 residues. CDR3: CASSPVGRASSYNEQFF. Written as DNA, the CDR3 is TGTGCCAGCAGCCCGGTTGGGCGGGCCAGCTCCTACAATGAGCAGTTCTTC.

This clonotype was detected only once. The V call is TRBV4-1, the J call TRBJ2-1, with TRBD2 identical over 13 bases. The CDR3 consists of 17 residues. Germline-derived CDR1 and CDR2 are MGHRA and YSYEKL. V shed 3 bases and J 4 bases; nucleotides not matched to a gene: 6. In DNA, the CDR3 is TGCGCCAGCAGCCACCGACGGACTAGCGGGGGTTACAATGAGCAGTTCTTC. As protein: CASSHRRTSGGYNEQFF.

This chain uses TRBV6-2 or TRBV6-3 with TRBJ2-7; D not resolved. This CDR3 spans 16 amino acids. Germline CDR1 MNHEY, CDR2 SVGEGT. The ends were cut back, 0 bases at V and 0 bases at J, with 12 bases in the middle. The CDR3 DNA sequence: TGTGCCAGCAGTTACTCGATAAAGCAGAACTCCTACGAGCAGTACTTC. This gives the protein CASSYSIKQNSYEQYF.

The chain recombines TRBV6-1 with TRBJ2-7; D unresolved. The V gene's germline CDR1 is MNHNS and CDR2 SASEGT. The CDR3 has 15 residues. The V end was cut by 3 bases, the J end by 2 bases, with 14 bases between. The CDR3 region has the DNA TGTGCCAGCAGTGAGATGGACGGATCCGCCTACGAGCAGTACTTC. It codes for CASSEMDGSAYEQYF.

The CDR3 spells CASSPPQASSYNEQFF. CDR3 nucleotides: TGTGCCAGCAGTCCCCCCCAGGCAAGCTCCTACAATGAGCAGTTCTTC. The V gene is TRBV6-5, the J gene TRBJ2-1, with unresolved D. The CDR3 length is 16 residues. Germline CDR1 MNHEY, CDR2 SVGAGI. Between the trimmed V and J ends, which lost 5 bases and 0 bases, there was a span of 14 bases.

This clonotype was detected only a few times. The CDR3 region is CASSEGPGQSSYNEQFF. The CDR3 nucleotides read TGTGCCAGCAGTGAAGGACCGGGGCAGAGCTCCTACAATGAGCAGTTCTTC. The chain joins TRBV6-1 to TRBJ2-1; D could derive from TRBD1 or TRBD2 (5 bases each). This CDR3 is 17 amino acids long. Germline V gene sequence: CDR1 MNHNS, CDR2 SASEGT. V lost 1 base to trimming and J lost 0 bases, with 13 bases between them.

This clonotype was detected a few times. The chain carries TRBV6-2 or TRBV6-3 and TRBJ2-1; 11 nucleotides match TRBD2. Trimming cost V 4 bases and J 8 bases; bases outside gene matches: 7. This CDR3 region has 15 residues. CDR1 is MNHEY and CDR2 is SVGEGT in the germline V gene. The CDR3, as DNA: TGTGCCAGCAGTTTTAGCGGGGGGGCCTTGGATGAGCAGTTCTTC. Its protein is CASSFSGGALDEQFF.

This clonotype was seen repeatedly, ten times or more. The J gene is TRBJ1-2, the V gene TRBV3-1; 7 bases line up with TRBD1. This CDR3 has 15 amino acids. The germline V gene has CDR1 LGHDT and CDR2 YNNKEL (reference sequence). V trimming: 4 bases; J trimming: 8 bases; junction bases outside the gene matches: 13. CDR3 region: CASSRWDSPLDGYTF. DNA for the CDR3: TGTGCCAGCAGCCGATGGGACAGCCCTTTGGACGGCTACACCTTC.

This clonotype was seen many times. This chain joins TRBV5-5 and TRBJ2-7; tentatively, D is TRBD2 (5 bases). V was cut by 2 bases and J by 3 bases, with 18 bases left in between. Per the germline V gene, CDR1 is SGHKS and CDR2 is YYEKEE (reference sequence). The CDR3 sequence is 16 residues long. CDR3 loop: CASSFEHLGSFYEQYF. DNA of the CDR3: TGTGCCAGCAGCTTCGAACACCTAGGGAGCTTCTACGAGCAGTACTTC.

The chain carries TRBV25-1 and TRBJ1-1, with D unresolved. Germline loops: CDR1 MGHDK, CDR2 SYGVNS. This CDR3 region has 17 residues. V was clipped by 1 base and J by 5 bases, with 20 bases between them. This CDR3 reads CASSESCVPGGCTEAFF. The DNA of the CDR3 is TGTGCCAGCAGTGAATCTTGCGTCCCGGGAGGGTGTACTGAAGCTTTCTTT.

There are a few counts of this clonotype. DNA for the CDR3: TGTGCCAGCAGCCCCAGCAGACTCTTTCAGTATTTT. Protein: CASSPSRLFQYF. The chain recombines TRBV7-9 with TRBJ2-3; D is undetermined. CDR1 SEHNR and CDR2 FQNEAQ come from the germline V gene (reference sequence). With 5 bases removed from V and 12 bases from J, the gap between germline ends came to 15 bases. The CDR3 extends over 12 amino acids. The whole variable domain, filled in from reference TRBV7-9 and TRBJ2-3, reads DTGVSQNPRHKITKRGQNVTFRCDPISEHNRLYWYRQTLGQGPEFLTYFQNEAQLEKSRLLSDRFSAERPKGSFSTLEIQRTEQGDSAMYLCASSPSRLFQYFGPGTRLTVL.

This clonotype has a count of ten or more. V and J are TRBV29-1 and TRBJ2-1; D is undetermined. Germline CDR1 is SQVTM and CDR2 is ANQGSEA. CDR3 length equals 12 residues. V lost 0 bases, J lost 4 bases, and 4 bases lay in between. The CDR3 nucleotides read TGCAGCGTTGAAGAGAGATACAATGAGCAGTTCTTC. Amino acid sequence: CSVEERYNEQFF.

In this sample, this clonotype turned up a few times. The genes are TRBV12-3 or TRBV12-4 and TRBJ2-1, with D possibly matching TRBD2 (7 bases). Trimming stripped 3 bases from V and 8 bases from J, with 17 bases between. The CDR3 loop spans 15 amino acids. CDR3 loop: CASSLGAGHFDEQFF. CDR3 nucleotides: TGTGCCAGCAGTTTGGGAGCGGGACATTTCGATGAGCAGTTCTTC.

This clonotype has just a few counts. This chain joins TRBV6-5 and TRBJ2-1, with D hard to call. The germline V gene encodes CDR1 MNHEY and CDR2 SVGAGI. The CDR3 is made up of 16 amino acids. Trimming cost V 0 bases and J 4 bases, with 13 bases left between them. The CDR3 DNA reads TGTGCCAGCAGTTACTCGGGGTTCGTGGATTACAATGAGCAGTTCTTC. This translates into CASSYSGFVDYNEQFF.

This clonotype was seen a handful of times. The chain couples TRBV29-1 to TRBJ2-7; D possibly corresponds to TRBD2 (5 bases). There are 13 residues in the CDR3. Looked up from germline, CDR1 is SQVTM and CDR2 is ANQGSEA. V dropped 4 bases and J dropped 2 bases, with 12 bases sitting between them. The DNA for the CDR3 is TGCAGCGTTGTAACGGGATCCCCCTACGAGCAGTACTTC. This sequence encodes CSVVTGSPYEQYF.

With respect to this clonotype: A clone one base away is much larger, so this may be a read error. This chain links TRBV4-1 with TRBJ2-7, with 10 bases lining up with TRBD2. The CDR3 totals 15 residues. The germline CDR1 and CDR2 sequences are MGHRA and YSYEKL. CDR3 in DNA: TGCGTCAGCAGCCAAGAGGCTAGCGGGAGCTACGAGCAGTACTTC. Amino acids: CVSSQEASGSYEQYF.

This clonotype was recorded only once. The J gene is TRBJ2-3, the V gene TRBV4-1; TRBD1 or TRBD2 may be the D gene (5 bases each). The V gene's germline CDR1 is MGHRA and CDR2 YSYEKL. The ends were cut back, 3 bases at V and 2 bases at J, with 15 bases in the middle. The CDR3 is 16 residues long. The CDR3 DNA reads TGCGCCAGCAGCCATATCCGGGACCGAAACACAGATACGCAGTATTTT. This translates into CASSHIRDRNTDTQYF.

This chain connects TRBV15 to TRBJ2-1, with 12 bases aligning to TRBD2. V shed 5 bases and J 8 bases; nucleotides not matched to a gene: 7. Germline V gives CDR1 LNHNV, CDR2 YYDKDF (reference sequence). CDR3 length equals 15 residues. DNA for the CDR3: TGTGCCACCAGCGGACTAGCGGGACGAGGGGATGAGCAGTTCTTC. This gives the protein CATSGLAGRGDEQFF.

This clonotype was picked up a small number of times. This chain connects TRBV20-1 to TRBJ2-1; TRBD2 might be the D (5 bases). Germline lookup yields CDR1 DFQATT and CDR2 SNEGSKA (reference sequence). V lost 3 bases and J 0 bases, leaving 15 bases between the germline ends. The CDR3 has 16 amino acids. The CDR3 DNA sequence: TGCAGTGCTAGCCATTATTCTAGCAGCTCCTACAATGAGCAGTTCTTC. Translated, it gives CSASHYSSSSYNEQFF.

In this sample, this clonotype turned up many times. The CDR3, as DNA: TGCGCCAGCAGCCAAGCCCTGTGGGAGGTAGCTCGGCAGACCCAGTACTTC. The encoded protein is CASSQALWEVARQTQYF. The gene calls are TRBV4-1 and TRBJ2-5; possibly TRBD2 for D (6 bases). The V end was cut by 1 base, the J end by 6 bases, with 21 bases between. The CDR3 extends over 17 amino acids. Germline values: CDR1 MGHRA, CDR2 YSYEKL.

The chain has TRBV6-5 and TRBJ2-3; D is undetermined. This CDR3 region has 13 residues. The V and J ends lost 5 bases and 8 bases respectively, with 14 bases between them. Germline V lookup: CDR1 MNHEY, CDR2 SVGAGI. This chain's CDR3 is CASSRVRAGTQYF. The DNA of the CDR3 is TGTGCCAGCAGTCGAGTCCGGGCAGGTACGCAGTATTTT.

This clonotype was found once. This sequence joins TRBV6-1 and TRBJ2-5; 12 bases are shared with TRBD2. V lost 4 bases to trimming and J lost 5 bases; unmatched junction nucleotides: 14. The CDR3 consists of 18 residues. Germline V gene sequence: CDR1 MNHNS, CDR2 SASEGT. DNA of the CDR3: TGTGCCAGCAGTGGGCGACTAGCGGGGGCCTGGGGTAGGGAGACCCAGTACTTC. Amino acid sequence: CASSGRLAGAWGRETQYF.